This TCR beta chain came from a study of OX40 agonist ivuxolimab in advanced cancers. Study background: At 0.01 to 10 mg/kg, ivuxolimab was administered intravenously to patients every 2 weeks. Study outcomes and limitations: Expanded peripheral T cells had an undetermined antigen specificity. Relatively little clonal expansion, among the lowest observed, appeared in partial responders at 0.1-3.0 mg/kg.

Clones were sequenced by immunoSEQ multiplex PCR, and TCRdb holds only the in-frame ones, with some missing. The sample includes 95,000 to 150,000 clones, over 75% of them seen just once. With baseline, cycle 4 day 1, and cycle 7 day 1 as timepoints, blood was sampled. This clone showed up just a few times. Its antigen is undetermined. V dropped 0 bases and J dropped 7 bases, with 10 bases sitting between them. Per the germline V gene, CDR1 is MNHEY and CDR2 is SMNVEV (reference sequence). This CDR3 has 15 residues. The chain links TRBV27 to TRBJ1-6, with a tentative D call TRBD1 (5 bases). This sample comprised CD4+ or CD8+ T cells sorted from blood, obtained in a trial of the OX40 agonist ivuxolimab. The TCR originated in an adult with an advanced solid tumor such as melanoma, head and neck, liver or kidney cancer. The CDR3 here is CASSLSTVTNSPLHF. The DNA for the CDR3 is TGTGCCAGCAGTTTATCGACAGTAACCAATTCACCCCTCCACTTT.